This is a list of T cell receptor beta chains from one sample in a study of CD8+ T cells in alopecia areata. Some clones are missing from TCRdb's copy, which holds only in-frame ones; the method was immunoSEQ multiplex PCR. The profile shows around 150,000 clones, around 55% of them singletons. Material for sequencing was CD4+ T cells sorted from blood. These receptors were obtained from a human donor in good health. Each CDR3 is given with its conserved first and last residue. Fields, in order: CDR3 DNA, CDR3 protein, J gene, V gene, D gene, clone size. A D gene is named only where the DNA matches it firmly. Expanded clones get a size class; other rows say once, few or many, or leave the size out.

TGTGCCAGCAGCCCTCTCGGGACAAAATCCTACGAGCAGTACTTC CASSPLGTKSYEQYF TRBJ2-7 TRBV9 NA NA
TGTGCCAGCAGCCCACGGGGTGGCGGGAGCTCCGAGCAGTACTTC CASSPRGGGSSEQYF TRBJ2-7 TRBV7-6 TRBD2 NA
TGTGCCTGGAGTCAAGACTGGGGCCACGAGCAGTACTTC CAWSQDWGHEQYF TRBJ2-7 TRBV30 NA once
TGTGCCAGCAGCTCTATCAGCGGGACCTCCTACGAGCAGTACTTC CASSSISGTSYEQYF TRBJ2-7 TRBV7-6 TRBD2 NA
TGCAGCGCCCAGAGCGGGAGTCCCCACGAGCAGTACTTC CSAQSGSPHEQYF TRBJ2-7 TRBV29-1 TRBD2 few
TGCGCCAGCCGATCAGGATCCACTAATGAAAAACTGTTTTTT CASRSGSTNEKLFF TRBJ1-4 TRBV5-1 NA once
TGTGCCAGCAGCCACCGAGGACTAGCGGGACTCGGGAACACCGGGGAGCTGTTTTTT CASSHRGLAGLGNTGELFF TRBJ2-2 TRBV9 TRBD2 few
TGTGCCAGCAGCTACGGGGGCTCCTACGAGCAGTACTTC CASSYGGSYEQYF TRBJ2-7 TRBV7-2 NA many
TGCAGCGTTCAAATAAACCTCAATGAGCAGTTCTTC CSVQINLNEQFF TRBJ2-1 TRBV29-1 NA few
TGTGCCAGCAGCTTGGGTGGGAGCCCCACAGATACGCAGTATTTT CASSLGGSPTDTQYF TRBJ2-3 TRBV5-4 NA few
TGTGCCTGGAGGTTTCAGGGCACTGAAGCTTTCTTT CAWRFQGTEAFF TRBJ1-1 TRBV30 NA NA
TGCAGCGTTGGCTGGGGGAGAGGAGATACGCAGTATTTT CSVGWGRGDTQYF TRBJ2-3 TRBV29-1 NA once
TGTGCCAGCAGAGGTGTTGGTACGCAAGAGACCCAGTACTTC CASRGVGTQETQYF TRBJ2-5 TRBV11-2 NA NA
TGTGCCAGCAGCCGCGACAGGGCGGAGACCCAGTACTTC CASSRDRAETQYF TRBJ2-5 TRBV11-2 TRBD1 few
TGTGCCAGCAGCTTTGAGGGTCCCAACTATGGCTACACCTTC CASSFEGPNYGYTF TRBJ1-2 TRBV5-6 NA NA
TGTGCCTGGAGCCTTAGCTTAAACACTGAAGCTTTCTTT CAWSLSLNTEAFF TRBJ1-1 TRBV30 NA NA
TGTGCCAGCAGTACTCGGGCTCCTAGTTATAGCAATCAGCCCCAGCATTTT CASSTRAPSYSNQPQHF TRBJ1-5 TRBV27 NA NA
TGTGCCAGCAGCTTCACACCGTCCCTTTACAATGAGCAGTTCTTC CASSFTPSLYNEQFF TRBJ2-1 TRBV7-2 NA NA
TGTGCCAGCAGGAAGGACGGCACAGATACGCAGTATTTT CASRKDGTDTQYF TRBJ2-3 TRBV2 NA NA
TGTGCCAGTAGTATCGGGCAGCTTGTGGGCACAGATACGCAGTATTTT CASSIGQLVGTDTQYF TRBJ2-3 TRBV19 NA few
TGTGCCAGCAGCGCGACAGGGACGTCAGATACGCAGTATTTT CASSATGTSDTQYF TRBJ2-3 TRBV9 TRBD1 NA
TGTGCCTGGAGTCATGCGACAGGGGGACAGCCCCAGCATTTT CAWSHATGGQPQHF TRBJ1-5 TRBV30 TRBD1 NA
TGTGCCAGCAGCGTAAACACTGAAGCTTTCTTT CASSVNTEAFF TRBJ1-1 TRBV28 NA NA
TGCAGCGTTTTCCAAGAGACCCAGTACTTC CSVFQETQYF TRBJ2-5 TRBV29-1 NA few
TGTGCCAGCAGTTTGGCAGGCCCGAACACCGGGGAGCTGTTTTTT CASSLAGPNTGELFF TRBJ2-2 TRBV27 NA NA
TGTGCCAGCAGCTTAACGGACAGGGATCAGCCCCAGCATTTT CASSLTDRDQPQHF TRBJ1-5 TRBV7-8 TRBD1 few
TGTGCCAGCAGCCCCCGGGGGTCCGGTTGGTACGAGCAGTACTTC CASSPRGSGWYEQYF TRBJ2-7 TRBV28 NA NA
TGTGCCAGCAGCTTAAGCCTAGCGGGAGCCTACGAGCAGTACTTC CASSLSLAGAYEQYF TRBJ2-7 TRBV7-2 TRBD2 NA
TGTGCCAGCAGCCTAGCGGGAAGGCGAGAGACCCAGTACTTC CASSLAGRRETQYF TRBJ2-5 TRBV27 TRBD2 NA
TGCAGCGTCAGAACCGGGACAGGGGGGACTAACACTGAAGCTTTCTTT CSVRTGTGGTNTEAFF TRBJ1-1 TRBV29-1 TRBD1 NA
TGTGCCATGGACAGGGTGAGAACTGAAGCTTTCTTT CAMDRVRTEAFF TRBJ1-1 TRBV30 TRBD1 NA
TGTGCCAGCACCCCGGGACGGTATAGCAATCAGCCCCAGCATTTT CASTPGRYSNQPQHF TRBJ1-5 TRBV6-5 NA few
TGCAGCGTTGACAGCTACAATGAGCAGTTCTTC CSVDSYNEQFF TRBJ2-1 TRBV29-1 NA NA
TGCAGCGTTGACGACAGCGGGTATGGCTACACCTTC CSVDDSGYGYTF TRBJ1-2 TRBV29-1 NA few
TGTGCCAGTAGCGGGACCGGGAATCAGCCCCAGCATTTT CASSGTGNQPQHF TRBJ1-5 TRBV19 NA NA
TGTGCCTGGAGCTCTGGGTCGAATGAGCAGTTCTTC CAWSSGSNEQFF TRBJ2-1 TRBV30 NA once